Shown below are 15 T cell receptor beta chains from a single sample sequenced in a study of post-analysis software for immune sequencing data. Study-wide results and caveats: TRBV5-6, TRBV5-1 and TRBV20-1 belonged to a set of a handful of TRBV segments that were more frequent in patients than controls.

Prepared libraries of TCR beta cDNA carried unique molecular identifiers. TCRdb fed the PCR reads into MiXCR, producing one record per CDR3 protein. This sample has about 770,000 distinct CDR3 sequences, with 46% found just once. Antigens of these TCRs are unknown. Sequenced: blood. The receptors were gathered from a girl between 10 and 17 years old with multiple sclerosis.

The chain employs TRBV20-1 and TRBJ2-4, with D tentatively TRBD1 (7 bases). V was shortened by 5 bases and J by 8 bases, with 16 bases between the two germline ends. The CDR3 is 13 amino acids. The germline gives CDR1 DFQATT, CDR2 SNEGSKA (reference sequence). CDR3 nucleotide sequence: TGCAGTGCTTCGACAGGGTCGGGGGACATTCAGTACTTC. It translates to CSASTGSGDIQYF.

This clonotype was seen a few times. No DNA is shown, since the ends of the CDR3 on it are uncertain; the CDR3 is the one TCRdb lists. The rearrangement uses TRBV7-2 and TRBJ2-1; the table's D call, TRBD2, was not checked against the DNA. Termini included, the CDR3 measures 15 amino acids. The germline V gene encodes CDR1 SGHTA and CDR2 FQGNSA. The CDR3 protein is CASSSSGWAGNEQFF.

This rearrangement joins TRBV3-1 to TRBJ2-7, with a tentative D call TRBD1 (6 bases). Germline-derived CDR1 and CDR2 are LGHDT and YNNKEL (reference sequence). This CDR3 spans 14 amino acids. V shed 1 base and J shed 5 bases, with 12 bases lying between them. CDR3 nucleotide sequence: TGTGCCAGCAGCCAAGGTATGGCAGGGGACGAGCAGTACTTC. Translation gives CASSQGMAGDEQYF.

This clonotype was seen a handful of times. The CDR3 nucleotides are TGTGCCAGCAGTTTTCGGGGCAAGGCTTCACCCCTCCACTTT. Its translation is CASSFRGKASPLHF. The chain carries TRBV28 and TRBJ1-6, with a weak D call TRBD1 (5 bases). CDR3 size: 14 residues. V was clipped by 3 bases and J by 9 bases, with 12 bases between them. Looked up from germline, CDR1 is MDHEN and CDR2 is SYDVKM.

Written as DNA, the CDR3 is TGCAGTGCCCGTGGACTAGCGGAAGCCTACGAGCAGTACTTC. Translating it yields CSARGLAEAYEQYF. The rearrangement joins TRBV20-1 to TRBJ2-7, with 10 bases aligning to TRBD2. The length of the CDR3 is 14 residues. Germline V gene lookup returns CDR1 DFQATT and CDR2 SNEGSKA (reference sequence). J gave up 2 bases and V 6 bases, and 7 bases lay outside the gene matches.

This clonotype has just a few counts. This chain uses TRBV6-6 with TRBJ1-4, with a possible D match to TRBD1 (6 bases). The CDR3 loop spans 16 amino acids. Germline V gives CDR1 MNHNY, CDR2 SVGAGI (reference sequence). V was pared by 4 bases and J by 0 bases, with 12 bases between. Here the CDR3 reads CASSLGQSPTNEKLFF. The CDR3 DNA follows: TGTGCCAGCAGTTTAGGACAGTCACCAACTAATGAAAAACTGTTTTTT.

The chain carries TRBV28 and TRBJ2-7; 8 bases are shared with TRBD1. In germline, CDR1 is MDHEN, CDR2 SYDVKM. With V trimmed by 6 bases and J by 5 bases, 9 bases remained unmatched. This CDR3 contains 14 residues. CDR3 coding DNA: TGTGCCAGCAGCGACAGGGGAATATATGACGAGCAGTACTTC. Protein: CASSDRGIYDEQYF.

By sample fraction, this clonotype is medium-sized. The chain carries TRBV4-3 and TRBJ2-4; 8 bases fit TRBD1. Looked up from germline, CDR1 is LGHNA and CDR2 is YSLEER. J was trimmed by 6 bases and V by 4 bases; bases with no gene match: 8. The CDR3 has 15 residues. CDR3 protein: CASSRRQGTPNIQYF. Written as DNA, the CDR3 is TGCGCCAGCAGCCGCAGACAGGGGACGCCAAACATTCAGTACTTC.

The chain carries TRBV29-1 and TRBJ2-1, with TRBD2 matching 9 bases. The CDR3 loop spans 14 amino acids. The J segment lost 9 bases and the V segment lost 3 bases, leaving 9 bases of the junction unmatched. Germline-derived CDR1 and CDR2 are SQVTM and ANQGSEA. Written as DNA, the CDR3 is TGCAGCGTTGAGGCTAGCGGGACGGGTGGTGAGCAGTTCTTC. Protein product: CSVEASGTGGEQFF.

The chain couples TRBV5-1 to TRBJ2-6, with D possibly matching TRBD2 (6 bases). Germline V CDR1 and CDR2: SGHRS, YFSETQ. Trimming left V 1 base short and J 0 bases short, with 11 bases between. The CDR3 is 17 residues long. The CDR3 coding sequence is TGCGCCAGCAGCTTGCCCTGGGGAGGCTCTGGGGCCAACGTCCTGACTTTC. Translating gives CASSLPWGGSGANVLTF.

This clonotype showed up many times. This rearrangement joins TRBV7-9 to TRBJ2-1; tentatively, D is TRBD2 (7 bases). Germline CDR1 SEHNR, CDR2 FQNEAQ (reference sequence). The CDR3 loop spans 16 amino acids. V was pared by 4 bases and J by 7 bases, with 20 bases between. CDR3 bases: TGTGCCAGCAGCTACCTTGGGGGAGGGGGTACAAATGAGCAGTTCTTC. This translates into CASSYLGGGGTNEQFF.

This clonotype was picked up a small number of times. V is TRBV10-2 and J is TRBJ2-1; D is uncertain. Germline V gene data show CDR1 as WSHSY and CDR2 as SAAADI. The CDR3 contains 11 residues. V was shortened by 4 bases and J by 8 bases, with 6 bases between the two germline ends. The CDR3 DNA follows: TGCGCCAGCAGTGCGGTGGATGAGCAGTTCTTC. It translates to CASSAVDEQFF.

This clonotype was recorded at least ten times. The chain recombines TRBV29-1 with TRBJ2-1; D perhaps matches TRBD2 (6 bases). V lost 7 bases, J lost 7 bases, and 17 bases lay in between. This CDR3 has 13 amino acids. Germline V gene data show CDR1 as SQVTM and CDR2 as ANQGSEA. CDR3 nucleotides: TGCAGCGGGGGGACTTCCTCTCTTAATGAGCAGTTCTTC. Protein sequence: CSGGTSSLNEQFF.

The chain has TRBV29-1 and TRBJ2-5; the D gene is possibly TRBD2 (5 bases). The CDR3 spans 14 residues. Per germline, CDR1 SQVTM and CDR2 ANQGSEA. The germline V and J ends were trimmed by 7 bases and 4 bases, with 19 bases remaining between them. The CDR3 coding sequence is TGCAGCGCAGCCGAGGGCCTATCGGGAGAGACCCAGTACTTC. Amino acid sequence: CSAAEGLSGETQYF.

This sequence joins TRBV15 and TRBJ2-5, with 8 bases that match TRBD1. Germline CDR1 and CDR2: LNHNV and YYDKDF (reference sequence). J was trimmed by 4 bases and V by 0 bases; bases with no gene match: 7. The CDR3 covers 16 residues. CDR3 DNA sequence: TGTGCCACCAGCAGAGATCAAGCAGGGACAGGAGAGACCCAGTACTTC. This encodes CATSRDQAGTGETQYF.